This TCR beta chain is drawn from a study of neurological immune-mediated disorders. Study results and caveats: Expanded clones shared no CDR3 amino acid sequences across subjects, suggesting private repertoires in all groups.

5'RACE with 10-nucleotide random UMIs produced the cDNA. TCRdb itself ran the 5' RACE reads through MiXCR, one entry per CDR3 protein. The data hold tens of thousands of distinct CDR3 sequences, with about 9.1% observed a single time. The CDR3 covers 13 residues. With 0 bases removed from V and 8 bases from J, the gap between germline ends came to 10 bases. Germline V CDR1 and CDR2: LNHNV, YYDKDF (reference sequence). Sample time point: longitudinal time-point 1 (baseline). There are many counts of this clonotype. Its antigen remains unknown. The origin of this receptor is a woman between 35 and 50 years old in good health. The chain carries TRBV15 and TRBJ1-2; D uncertain. The sequencing input was PBMCs. The CDR3 nucleotides are TGTGCCACCAGCAGAGATGGGGTCTGGGGCTACACCTTC. It yields the protein CATSRDGVWGYTF. Complete variable domain (other parts from reference TRBV15 and TRBJ1-2): DAMVIQNPRYQVTQFGKPVTLSCSQTLNHNVMYWYQQKSSQAPKLLFHYYDKDFNNEADTPDNFQSRRPNTSFCFLDIRSPGLGDTAMYLCATSRDGVWGYTFGSGTRLTVV.